This T cell receptor beta chain was obtained from a study of a mutant IDH1 vaccine in newly diagnosed glioma. As for this clone: Its specificity is not known.

The time point was: week 23, last vaccination. Vaccination comprised doses that each held 300 ug of mutant IDH1 20-mer peptide, plus topical imiquimod. The CDR3 is 16 amino acids. CDR1 is SNHLY and CDR2 is FYNNEI in the germline V gene. V was clipped by 0 bases and J by 2 bases, with 11 bases between them. The protocol was immunoSEQ multiplex PCR, while the TCRdb copy is restricted to in-frame clones and leaves out a portion. The repertoire holds roughly 50,000 clones, with about 81% as singletons. This rearrangement joins TRBV2 to TRBJ1-5; D call uncertain. The sequencing used PBMCs, collected from a glioma patient whose treatment included an IDH1 peptide vaccine. The sequence derives from a woman in her 40s with glioma. Some clones in this sample may be carry-over from other donors' samples. CDR3 nucleotides: TGTGCCAGCAGTGAAGCGTTGTCCGGGGGCAATCAGCCCCAGCATTTT. Encoded protein: CASSEALSGGNQPQHF.